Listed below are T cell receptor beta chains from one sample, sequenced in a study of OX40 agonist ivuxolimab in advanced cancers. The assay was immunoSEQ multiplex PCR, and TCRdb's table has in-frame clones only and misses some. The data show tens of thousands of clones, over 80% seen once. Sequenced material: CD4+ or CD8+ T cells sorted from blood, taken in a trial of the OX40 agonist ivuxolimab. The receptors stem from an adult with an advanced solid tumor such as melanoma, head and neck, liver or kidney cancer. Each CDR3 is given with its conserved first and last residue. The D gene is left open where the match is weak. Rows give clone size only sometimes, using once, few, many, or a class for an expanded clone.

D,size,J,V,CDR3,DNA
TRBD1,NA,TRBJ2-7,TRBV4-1,CASSQDDREPSYEQYF,TGCGCCAGCAGCCAAGACGACAGGGAACCATCCTACGAGCAGTACTTC
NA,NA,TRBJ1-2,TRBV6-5,CASSYYGYTF,TGTGCCAGCAGTTACTATGGCTACACCTTC
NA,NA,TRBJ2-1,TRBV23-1,CASSPSSGAHNEQFF,TGCGCCAGCAGTCCGAGTAGCGGAGCTCACAATGAGCAGTTCTTC
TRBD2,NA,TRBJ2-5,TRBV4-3,CASSQELTGRAGETQYF,TGCGCCAGCAGCCAAGAACTTACCGGGAGGGCGGGAGAGACCCAGTACTTC
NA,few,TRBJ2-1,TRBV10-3,CAIRGVGSYNEQFF,TGTGCCATCAGAGGGGTGGGGTCCTACAATGAGCAGTTCTTC
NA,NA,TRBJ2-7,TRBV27,CASSLGGNAYEQYF,TGTGCCAGCAGTTTAGGAGGGAACGCCTACGAGCAGTACTTC
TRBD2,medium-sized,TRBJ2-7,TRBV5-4,CASSFLSSGREEQYF,TGTGCCAGCAGCTTCCTTAGTAGCGGGAGGGAAGAGCAGTACTTC
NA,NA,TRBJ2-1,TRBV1,CTSSQDLWTGGSYNEQFF,TGCACCAGCAGCCAAGATCTCTGGACAGGGGGCTCCTACAATGAGCAGTTCTTC
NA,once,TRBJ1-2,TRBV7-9,CASSLGSSRQPPGGYTF,TGTGCCAGCAGCCTAGGGTCTTCGAGACAGCCCCCGGGGGGCTACACCTTC
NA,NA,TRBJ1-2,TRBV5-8,CASSIPYTGNYGYTF,TGTGCCAGCAGCATACCCTATACAGGAAACTATGGCTACACCTTC
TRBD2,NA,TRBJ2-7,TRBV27,CASRSGGRYEQYF,TGTGCCAGCAGGTCGGGAGGCCGCTACGAGCAGTACTTC
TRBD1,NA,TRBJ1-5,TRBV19,CASRSGTEDQPQHF,TGTGCCAGTAGATCCGGGACAGAAGATCAGCCCCAGCATTTT
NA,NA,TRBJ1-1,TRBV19,CASSISRNTEAFF,TGTGCCAGTAGTATCAGCAGGAACACTGAAGCTTTCTTT
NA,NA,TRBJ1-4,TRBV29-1,CSVEDLGSANEKLFF,TGCAGCGTTGAAGATCTGGGGTCGGCTAATGAAAAACTGTTTTTT
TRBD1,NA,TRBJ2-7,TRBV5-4,CASNLKGQPYEQYF,TGTGCCAGCAACTTAAAGGGACAGCCCTACGAGCAGTACTTC
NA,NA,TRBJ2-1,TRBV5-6,CASSSTDYNEQFF,TGTGCCAGCAGCTCGACAGATTACAATGAGCAGTTCTTC
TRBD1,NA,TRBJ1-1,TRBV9,CASSSRRGQPNTEAFF,TGTGCCAGCAGCTCCCGTAGGGGACAGCCGAACACTGAAGCTTTCTTT